This T cell receptor (beta chain) was retrieved from a study of blood T cell repertoires in COVID-19. Looking at the study overall: From T cells, B-cell-depleted T cells, or PBMCs came the material, which was cDNA or gDNA.

Clones were sequenced by immunoSEQ multiplex PCR, and TCRdb holds only the in-frame ones, with some missing. The sample records 320,000 or so clones, approximately 91% being singletons. From germline, CDR1 is ENHRY and CDR2 SYGVKD. J lost 4 bases, V lost 2 bases, and 1 base had no gene match. This CDR3 region has 15 residues. The origin of this receptor is a man in his 60s who had recovered from COVID-19. Specimen: PBMCs or T cells enriched from blood (not recorded which). This chain uses TRBV10-3 with TRBJ2-5, with 13 bases fitting TRBD2. The CDR3 sequence: CAISERTSGRETQYF. CDR3 coding DNA: TGTGCCATCAGTGAGAGGACTAGCGGGAGAGAGACCCAGTACTTC.